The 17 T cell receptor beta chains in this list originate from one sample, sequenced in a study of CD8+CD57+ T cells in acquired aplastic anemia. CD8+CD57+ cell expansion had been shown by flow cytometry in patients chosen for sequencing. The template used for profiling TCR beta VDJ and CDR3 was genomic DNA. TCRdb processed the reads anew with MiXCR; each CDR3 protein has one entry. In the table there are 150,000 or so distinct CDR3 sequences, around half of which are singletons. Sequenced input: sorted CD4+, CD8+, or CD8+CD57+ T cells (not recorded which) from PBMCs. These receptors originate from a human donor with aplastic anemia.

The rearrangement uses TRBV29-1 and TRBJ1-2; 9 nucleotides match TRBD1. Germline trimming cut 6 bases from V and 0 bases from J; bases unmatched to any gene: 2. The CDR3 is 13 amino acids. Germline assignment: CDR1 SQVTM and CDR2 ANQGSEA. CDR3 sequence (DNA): TGCAGCGTAGGGACAGGGACTAACTATGGCTACACCTTC. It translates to CSVGTGTNYGYTF.

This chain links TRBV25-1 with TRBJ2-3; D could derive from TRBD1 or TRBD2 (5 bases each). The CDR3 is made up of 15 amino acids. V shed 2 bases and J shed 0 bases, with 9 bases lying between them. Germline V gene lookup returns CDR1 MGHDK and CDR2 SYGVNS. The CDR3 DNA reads TGTGCCAGCAGTGAAAGGTGGGGGAGCACAGATACGCAGTATTTT. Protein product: CASSERWGSTDTQYF.

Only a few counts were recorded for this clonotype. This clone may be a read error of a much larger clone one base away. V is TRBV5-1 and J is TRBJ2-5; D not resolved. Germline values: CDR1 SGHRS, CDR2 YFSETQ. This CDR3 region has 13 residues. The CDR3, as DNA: TGCGCCAACAGCTTGGCCGTTTTTGAGACCCAGTACTTC. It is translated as CANSLAVFETQYF.

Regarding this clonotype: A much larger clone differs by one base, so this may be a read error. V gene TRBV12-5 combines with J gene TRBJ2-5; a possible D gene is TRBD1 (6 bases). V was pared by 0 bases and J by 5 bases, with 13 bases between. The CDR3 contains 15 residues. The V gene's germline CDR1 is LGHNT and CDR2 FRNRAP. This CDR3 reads CASGLVSAGVETQYF. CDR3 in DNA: TGTGCTAGTGGTTTGGTGTCGGCAGGGGTTGAGACCCAGTACTTC. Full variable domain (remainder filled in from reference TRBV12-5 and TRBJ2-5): DARVTQTPRHKVTEMGQEVTMRCQPILGHNTVFWYRQTMMQGLELLAYFRNRAPLDDSGMPKDRFSAEMPDATLATLKIQPSEPRDSAVYFCASGLVSAGVETQYFGPGTRLLVL.

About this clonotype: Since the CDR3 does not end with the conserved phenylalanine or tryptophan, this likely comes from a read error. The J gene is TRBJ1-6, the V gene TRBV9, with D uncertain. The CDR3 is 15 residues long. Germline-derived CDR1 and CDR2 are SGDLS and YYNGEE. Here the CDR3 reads CASSSEGLMNSLLHL. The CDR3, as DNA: TGTGCCAGCAGCAGTGAAGGATTAATGAATTCACTCCTCCACCTT.

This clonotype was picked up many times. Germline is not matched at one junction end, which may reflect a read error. The CDR3 DNA follows: TGTGCCAGCAGTGAGACAGGGGCCACAAATCAGCCCCAGCATTTT. It codes for CASSETGATNQPQHF. V is TRBV10-3 and J is TRBJ1-5; 8 bases line up with TRBD1. Germline CDR1 ENHRY, CDR2 SYGVKD. The CDR3 consists of 15 residues.

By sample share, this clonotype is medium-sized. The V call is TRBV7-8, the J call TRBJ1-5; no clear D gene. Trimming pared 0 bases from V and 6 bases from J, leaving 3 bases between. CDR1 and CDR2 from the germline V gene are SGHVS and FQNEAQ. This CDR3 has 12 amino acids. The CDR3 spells CASSLAGQPQHF. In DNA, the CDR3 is TGTGCCAGCAGCTTAGCTGGTCAGCCCCAGCATTTT.

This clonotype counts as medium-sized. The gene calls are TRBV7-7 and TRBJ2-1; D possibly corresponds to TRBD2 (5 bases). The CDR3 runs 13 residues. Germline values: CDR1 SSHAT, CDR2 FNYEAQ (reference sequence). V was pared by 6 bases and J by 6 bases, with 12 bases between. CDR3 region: CASSRAASNEQFF. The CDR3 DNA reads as TGTGCCAGCAGTCGAGCGGCCTCCAATGAGCAGTTCTTC.

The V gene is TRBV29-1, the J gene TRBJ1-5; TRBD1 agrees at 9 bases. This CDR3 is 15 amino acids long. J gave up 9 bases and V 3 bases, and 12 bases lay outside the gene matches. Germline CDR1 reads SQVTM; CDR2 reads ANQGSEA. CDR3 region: CSVENLGTGIGPQHF. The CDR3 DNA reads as TGCAGCGTTGAGAATTTGGGGACAGGGATTGGGCCCCAGCATTTT.

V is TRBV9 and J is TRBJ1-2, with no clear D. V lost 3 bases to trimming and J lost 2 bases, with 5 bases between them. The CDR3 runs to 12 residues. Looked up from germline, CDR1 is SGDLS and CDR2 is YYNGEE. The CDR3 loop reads CASSGWNYGYTF. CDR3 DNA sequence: TGTGCCAGCAGCGGTTGGAACTATGGCTACACCTTC.

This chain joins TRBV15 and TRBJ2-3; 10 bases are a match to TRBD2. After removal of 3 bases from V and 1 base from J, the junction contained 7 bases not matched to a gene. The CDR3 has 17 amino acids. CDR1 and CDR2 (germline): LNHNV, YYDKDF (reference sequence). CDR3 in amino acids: CATSSELTSGGTDTQYF. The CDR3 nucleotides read TGTGCCACCAGCAGCGAACTAACTAGCGGGGGCACAGATACGCAGTATTTT.

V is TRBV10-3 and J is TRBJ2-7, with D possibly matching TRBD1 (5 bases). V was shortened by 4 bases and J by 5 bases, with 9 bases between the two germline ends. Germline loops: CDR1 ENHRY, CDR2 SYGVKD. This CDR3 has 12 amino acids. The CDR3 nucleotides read TGTGCCATCAGTGCAGGGCGGCACGAGCAGTACTTC. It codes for CAISAGRHEQYF.

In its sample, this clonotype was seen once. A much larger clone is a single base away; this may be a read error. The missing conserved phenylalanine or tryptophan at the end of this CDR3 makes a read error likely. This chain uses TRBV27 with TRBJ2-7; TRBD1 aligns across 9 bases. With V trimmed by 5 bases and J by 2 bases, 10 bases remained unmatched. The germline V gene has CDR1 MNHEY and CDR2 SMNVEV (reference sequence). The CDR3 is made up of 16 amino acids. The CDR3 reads CASSEEGTGLPYEQYA. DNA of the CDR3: TGTGCCAGCAGTGAAGAAGGGACAGGGTTACCCTACGAGCAGTACGCC.

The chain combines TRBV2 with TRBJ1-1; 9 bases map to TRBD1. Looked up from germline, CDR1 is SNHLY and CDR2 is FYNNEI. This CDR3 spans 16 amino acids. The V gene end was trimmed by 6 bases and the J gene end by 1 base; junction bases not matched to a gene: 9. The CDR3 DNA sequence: TGTGCCAGCAGGCCACAGGGGGCGCGGGAGAACACTGAAGCTTTCTTT. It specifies CASRPQGARENTEAFF.

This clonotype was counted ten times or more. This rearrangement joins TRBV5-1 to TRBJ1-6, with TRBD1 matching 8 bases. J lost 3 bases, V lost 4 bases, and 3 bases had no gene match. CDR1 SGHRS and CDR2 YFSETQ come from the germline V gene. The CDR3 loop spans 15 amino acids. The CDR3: CASSRQGFYNSPLHF. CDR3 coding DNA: TGCGCCAGCAGCAGACAGGGGTTCTATAATTCACCCCTCCACTTT.

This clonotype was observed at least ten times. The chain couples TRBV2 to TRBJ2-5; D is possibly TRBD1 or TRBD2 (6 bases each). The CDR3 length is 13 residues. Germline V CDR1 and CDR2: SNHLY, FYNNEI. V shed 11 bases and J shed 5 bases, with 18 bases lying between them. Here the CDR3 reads CAGGRAVRETQYF. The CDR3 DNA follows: TGTGCCGGGGGGCGGGCCGTCAGGGAGACCCAGTACTTC.

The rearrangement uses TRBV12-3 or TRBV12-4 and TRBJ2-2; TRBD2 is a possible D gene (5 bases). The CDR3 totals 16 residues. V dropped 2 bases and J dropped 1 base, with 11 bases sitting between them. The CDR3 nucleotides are TGTGCCAGCAGTTTAAATTCGGGGAGGAACACCGGGGAGCTGTTTTTT. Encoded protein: CASSLNSGRNTGELFF.